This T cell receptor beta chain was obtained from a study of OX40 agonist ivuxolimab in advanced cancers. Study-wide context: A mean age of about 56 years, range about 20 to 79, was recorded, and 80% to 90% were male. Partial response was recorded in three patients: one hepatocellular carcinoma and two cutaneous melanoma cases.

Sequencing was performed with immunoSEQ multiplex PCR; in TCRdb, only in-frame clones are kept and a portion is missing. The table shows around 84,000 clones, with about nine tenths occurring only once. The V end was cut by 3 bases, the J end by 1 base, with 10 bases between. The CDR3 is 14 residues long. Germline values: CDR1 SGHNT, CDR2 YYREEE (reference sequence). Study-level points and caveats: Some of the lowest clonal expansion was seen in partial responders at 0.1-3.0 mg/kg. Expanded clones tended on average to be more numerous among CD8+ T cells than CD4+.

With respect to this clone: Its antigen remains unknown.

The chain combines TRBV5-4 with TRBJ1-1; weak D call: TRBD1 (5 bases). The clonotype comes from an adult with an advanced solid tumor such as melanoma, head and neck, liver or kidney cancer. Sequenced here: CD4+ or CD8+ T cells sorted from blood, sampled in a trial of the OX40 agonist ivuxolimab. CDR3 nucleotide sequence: TGTGCCAGCAGCTCGCAGGGTGCGAACACTGAAGCTTTCTTT. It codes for CASSSQGANTEAFF.